This TCR beta chain was sequenced for a study of CD8+CD57+ T cells in acquired aplastic anemia. Flow cytometry had shown expanded CD8+CD57+ cells in the patients chosen for sequencing. It was genomic DNA that served as the template for profiling TCR beta VDJ and CDR3. One entry per CDR3 protein results from TCRdb running MiXCR on the reads. The repertoire holds some 120,000 distinct CDR3 sequences, with roughly 55% as singletons. This CDR3 spans 15 amino acids. V trimming: 5 bases; J trimming: 9 bases; junction bases outside the gene matches: 10. The germline V gene has CDR1 SGHTA and CDR2 FQGNSA. This TCR derives from a human donor with aplastic anemia. The sequencing input was sorted CD4+, CD8+, or CD8+CD57+ T cells (not recorded which) from PBMCs. The chain couples TRBV7-2 to TRBJ1-6; 7 bases agree with TRBD1. The CDR3 loop reads CASSIPTGKGSPLHF. Here the CDR3 DNA reads TGTGCCAGCAGCATCCCGACAGGGAAAGGTTCACCCCTCCACTTT. Based on the CDR3 plus reference TRBV7-2 and TRBJ1-6, the full variable domain is GAGVSQSPSNKVTEKGKDVELRCDPISGHTALYWYRQSLGQGLEFLIYFQGNSAPDKSGLPSDRFSAERTGGSVSTLTIQRTQQEDSAVYLCASSIPTGKGSPLHFGNGTRLTVT.